These T cell receptor beta chains were read from a single sample in a study of CD8+CD57+ T cells in acquired aplastic anemia. TCRdb re-analysed the reads in MiXCR, keeping a single row per CDR3 protein. This repertoire shows some 200,000 distinct CDR3 sequences, around 60% found once; its top ten account for about 31%. The sequenced sample was sorted CD4+, CD8+, or CD8+CD57+ T cells (not recorded which) from PBMCs. The receptors here all came from a human donor in good health. Both conserved end residues are part of each CDR3. The D gene is left open where the match is weak. Size is omitted from some rows. Given values are once, few, many or a class for expanded clones.

CDR3aa	CDR3nt	v_gene	j_gene	abundance	d_gene
CAISDGTGTYEQYF	TGTGCCATCAGTGACGGGACAGGGACCTACGAGCAGTACTTC	TRBV10-3	TRBJ2-7	.	TRBD1
CASSRPDGHPNTEAFF	TGTGCCAGCAGCAGACCTGATGGACACCCGAACACTGAAGCTTTCTTT	TRBV9	TRBJ1-1	many	.
CASSSGTGGESGETQYF	TGTGCCAGCAGCTCCGGGACAGGGGGCGAATCGGGAGAGACCCAGTACTTC	TRBV5-8	TRBJ2-5	.	TRBD1
CASSVHGGSTEAFF	TGTGCCAGCAGTGTCCACGGAGGGAGCACTGAAGCTTTTTTT	TRBV25-1	TRBJ1-1	.	.
CASSPEGGAAGYTDTQYF	TGTGCCAGCAGCCCAGAGGGGGGGGCAGCTGGCTACACAGATACGCAGTATTTT	TRBV7-8	TRBJ2-3	.	.
CASSLILGDEQYF	TGTGCCAGCAGTTTGATTCTGGGGGACGAGCAGTACTTC	TRBV7-9	TRBJ2-7	.	.
CASSKKANEAFF	TGTGCCAGCAGCAAAAAGGCCAATGAAGCTTTCTTT	TRBV7-9	TRBJ1-1	.	.
CASSSRASPLHF	TGTGCCAGCAGCTCCAGGGCTTCACCCCTCCACTTT	TRBV7-2	TRBJ1-6	few	.
CASRQGYPPPHF	TGCGCCAGCAGGCAGGGGTACCCACCCCCCCACTTT	TRBV5-1	TRBJ1-6	.	.
CASSSRTQYF	TGTGCCAGCAGCTCACGGACACAGTACTTC	TRBV7-9	TRBJ2-5	.	.
CASSPDTSNQPQHF	TGTGCCAGCAGCCCGGACACCAGCAATCAGCCCCAGCATTTT	TRBV7-9	TRBJ1-5	.	.
CASSQQGAGNTIYF	TGTGCCAGTAGTCAACAGGGCGCTGGAAACACCATATATTTT	TRBV19	TRBJ1-3	.	.
CASSQLGEKLFF	TGCGCCAGCAGCCAATTAGGTGAAAAACTGTTTTTT	TRBV4-1	TRBJ1-4	.	.
CASSPGHMNTEAFF	TGTGCCAGCAGTCCGGGACACATGAACACTGAAGCTTTCTTT	TRBV2	TRBJ1-1	few	.
CAISESGGDSPLRF	TGTGCCATCAGTGAGTCAGGAGGGGATTCACCCCTCCGCTTT	TRBV10-3	TRBJ1-6	once	.
CASRQQGELFF	TGTGCCAGCAGACAACAGGGGGAGCTGTTTTTT	TRBV6-1	TRBJ2-2	.	.
CAANGAYNEQFF	TGTGCCGCCAACGGGGCCTACAATGAGCAGTTCTTC	TRBV10-3	TRBJ2-1	.	.
CSARTDQAINYGYTF	TGCAGTGCTAGGACAGATCAGGCGATTAACTATGGCTACACCTTC	TRBV20-1	TRBJ1-2	many	.
CSAGGDDLYEQYF	TGCAGCGCCGGAGGGGACGATCTCTACGAGCAGTACTTC	TRBV29-1	TRBJ2-7	.	.
CASSLGLAGGSQETQYF	TGTGCCAGCAGCCTGGGACTAGCGGGAGGTTCCCAAGAGACCCAGTACTTC	TRBV9	TRBJ2-5	.	TRBD2
CASSLATGGSTDTQYF	TGTGCCAGCAGCCTAGCGACAGGGGGGAGCACAGATACGCAGTATTTT	TRBV11-2	TRBJ2-3	once	TRBD1
CASSLSAGGPYEQYF	TGTGCCAGCAGCTTATCAGCGGGAGGGCCTTACGAGCAGTACTTC	TRBV7-2	TRBJ2-7	many	TRBD2
CASSLGATLDTEAFF	TGTGCCAGCAGCTTAGGGGCCACGTTGGACACTGAAGCTTTCTTT	TRBV11-3	TRBJ1-1	.	.
CSVVTVTGPTRNTIYF	TGCAGCGTTGTAACGGTGACAGGACCAACTCGAAACACCATATATTTT	TRBV29-1	TRBJ1-3	.	.
CSAHGDSPHYEQYF	TGCAGTGCTCACGGGGACTCTCCCCACTACGAGCAGTACTTC	TRBV20-1	TRBJ2-7	once	.
CATSDHSGTTGYTF	TGTGCCACCAGTGACCACTCCGGGACAACCGGCTACACCTTC	TRBV24-1	TRBJ1-2	.	.
CASSPEGLTYEQYF	TGTGCCAGCAGCCCAGAGGGCCTCACCTACGAGCAGTACTTC	TRBV7-8	TRBJ2-7	.	.
CASSLTGTASNEKLFF	TGTGCCAGCAGCTTAACAGGGACAGCCAGTAATGAAAAACTGTTTTTT	TRBV7-9	TRBJ1-4	.	TRBD1
CASSRSGEGETQYF	TGTGCTAGCAGCCGCTCAGGGGAGGGAGAGACCCAGTACTTC	TRBV7-7	TRBJ2-5	few	.
CSATKPIGEAFF	TGCAGTGCTACAAAGCCTATCGGTGAAGCTTTCTTT	TRBV20-1	TRBJ1-1	many	.
CASRAPTNTDTQYF	TGTGCCAGCAGGGCCCCCACAAACACAGATACGCAGTATTTT	TRBV2	TRBJ2-3	.	.
CASSPKVREGPEEQYF	TGTGCCAGCAGCCCTAAGGTGCGGGAGGGCCCGGAAGAGCAGTACTTC	TRBV7-3	TRBJ2-7	.	TRBD2
CSAREPPSYEQYF	TGCAGTGCCAGGGAGCCCCCCTCCTACGAGCAGTACTTC	TRBV20-1	TRBJ2-7	.	.
CSAETTEGSQHF	TGCAGTGCTGAAACGACAGAGGGGTCCCAGCATTTT	TRBV20-1	TRBJ1-5	once	.
CATSRAGTYEQYF	TGTGCCACCAGCAGAGCAGGGACGTACGAGCAGTACTTC	TRBV15	TRBJ2-7	.	.
CATSASSGYQGYNEQFF	TGTGCCACCAGCGCGTCCTCAGGGTATCAAGGATACAATGAGCAGTTCTTC	TRBV15	TRBJ2-1	.	.
CASSLVGAGRDEKLFF	TGTGCCAGCAGCTTAGTCGGGGCGGGAAGGGATGAAAAACTGTTTTTT	TRBV7-9	TRBJ1-4	.	.
CAGRGSGQGPSGSPLHF	TGTGCCGGCAGAGGATCGGGACAGGGGCCTTCAGGTTCACCCCTCCACTTT	TRBV12-3/TRBV12-4	TRBJ1-6	.	TRBD1
CATSRGGTTNSPLHF	TGTGCCACCAGCAGAGGAGGGACAACGAATTCACCCCTCCACTTT	TRBV15	TRBJ1-6	few	.
CASREGKGFNYGYTF	TGTGCCAGCAGGGAGGGGAAAGGATTTAACTATGGCTACACCTTC	TRBV2	TRBJ1-2	.	.
CASRGRILQETQYF	TGTGCCAGCCGCGGCAGAATCTTGCAAGAGACCCAGTACTTC	TRBV3-1	TRBJ2-5	many	.
CASRDRGGKTSTDTQYF	TGCGCCAGCAGGGACAGGGGGGGGAAAACCAGCACAGATACGCAGTATTTT	TRBV10-2	TRBJ2-3	.	TRBD1
CASSQQDRQYGYTF	TGCGCCAGCAGCCAACAAGACAGGCAATATGGCTACACCTTC	TRBV4-1	TRBJ1-2	many	.
CATSDRGERPYEQYF	TGTGCCACCAGTGATAGGGGGGAACGACCCTACGAGCAGTACTTC	TRBV24-1	TRBJ2-7	.	.
CASSVGGLSYEQYF	TGTGCCAGCAGCGTGGGCGGATTATCCTACGAGCAGTACTTC	TRBV9	TRBJ2-7	.	.
CSARDWIGGNVGTDTQYF	TGCAGTGCTAGAGATTGGATAGGGGGGAATGTGGGCACAGATACGCAGTATTTT	TRBV20-1	TRBJ2-3	.	.
CASSRLVGDNEQFF	TGTGCCAGCAGCCGACTAGTTGGTGACAATGAGCAGTTCTTC	TRBV7-9	TRBJ2-1	.	.
CASTPLQGASYEQYF	TGTGCCAGCACCCCCCTTCAGGGGGCTTCCTACGAGCAGTACTTC	TRBV7-9	TRBJ2-7	once	TRBD1
CASSLGAGGGANVLTF	TGTGCCAGCAGCCTAGGGGCGGGGGGCGGGGCCAACGTCCTGACTTTC	TRBV7-9	TRBJ2-6	.	TRBD2
CASSFASGTYEQYF	TGTGCCAGCAGCTTCGCTAGCGGGACGTACGAGCAGTACTTC	TRBV7-2	TRBJ2-7	.	TRBD2
CASSPRTTQGPQYF	TGTGCCAGCAGTCCTCGGACTACCCAGGGGCCCCAGTACTTC	TRBV12-3/TRBV12-4	TRBJ2-5	many	.
CASSSIDRVTEAFF	TGTGCCAGCAGTTCTATAGACAGGGTCACTGAAGCTTTCTTT	TRBV27	TRBJ1-1	many	TRBD1
CATSDLQGGGGDTQYF	TGTGCCACCAGTGATTTGCAGGGCGGGGGGGGAGATACGCAGTATTTT	TRBV24-1	TRBJ2-3	few	TRBD2
CASSPSVGGYAF	TGTGCCAGCAGCCCTTCGGTAGGTGGCTACGCCTTC	TRBV12-3/TRBV12-4	TRBJ1-2	.	.
CSVEGGGGIQETQYF	TGCAGCGTTGAGGGCGGGGGGGGAATCCAAGAGACCCAGTACTTC	TRBV29-1	TRBJ2-5	once	TRBD2
CAITGDRGFNGYTF	TGTGCCATCACCGGGGACAGGGGCTTTAATGGCTACACCTTC	TRBV10-3	TRBJ1-2	.	TRBD1
CASSMGVNSYEQYF	TGTGCCAGTAGTATGGGGGTTAACTCCTACGAGCAGTACTTC	TRBV19	TRBJ2-7	.	.